These 21 T cell receptor beta chains came from one sample sequenced in a study of blood T cell repertoires in COVID-19. The protocol was immunoSEQ multiplex PCR, while the TCRdb copy is restricted to in-frame clones and leaves out a portion. The sample records some 76,000 clones, over 75% being singletons. The sample consisted of peripheral blood. Source of these receptors: a man between 45 and 60 years old with acute or convalescent COVID-19.

V and J are TRBV28 and TRBJ2-7, with D maybe TRBD2 (5 bases). The germline CDR1 and CDR2 sequences are MDHEN and SYDVKM. CDR3 length equals 13 residues. The ends were cut back, 8 bases at V and 3 bases at J, with 14 bases in the middle. CDR3 coding DNA: TGTGCCAGCGGTGAGGGTAACTTCTACGAGCAGTACTTC. This gives the protein CASGEGNFYEQYF.

The genes are TRBV7-9 and TRBJ1-3; no reliable D call. This CDR3 comprises 15 residues. CDR1 is SEHNR and CDR2 is FQNEAQ in the germline V gene (reference sequence). Trimming pared 2 bases from V and 2 bases from J, leaving 10 bases between. The chain's CDR3 is CASSLLRPAGNTIYF. The CDR3 nucleotides read TGTGCCAGCAGCTTATTGCGTCCCGCTGGAAACACCATATATTTT.

V usage is TRBV2 and J usage is TRBJ2-7; the D gene is possibly TRBD1 (5 bases). The germline V gene has CDR1 SNHLY and CDR2 FYNNEI. Trimming took 5 bases from V and 2 from J, leaving 19 bases between them. This CDR3 has 16 residues. The CDR3 loop reads CASSPHMGLLTYEQYF. Here the CDR3 DNA reads TGTGCCAGCAGTCCTCACATGGGGCTGCTGACCTACGAGCAGTACTTC.

The chain carries TRBV7-9 and TRBJ2-3, with 12 bases matching TRBD2. This CDR3 is built from 16 residues. Germline loops: CDR1 SEHNR, CDR2 FQNEAQ (reference sequence). V lost 4 bases and J lost 6; bases outside the gene matches: 8. In DNA, the CDR3 is TGTGCCAGCAGCTCACGACTAGCGGGAGACTCGGATACGCAGTATTTT. This codes for CASSSRLAGDSDTQYF.

V is TRBV6-5 and J is TRBJ1-3, with TRBD1 matching over 7 bases. There are 14 residues in the CDR3. In germline, CDR1 is MNHEY, CDR2 SVGAGI. V was pared by 6 bases and J by 4 bases, with 6 bases of the junction left unmatched. CDR3 nucleotide sequence: TGTGCCAGCAGCAGGGGACAGTTCGGAAACACCATATATTTT. This encodes CASSRGQFGNTIYF.

The gene calls are TRBV2 and TRBJ1-6, with D uncertain. Germline CDR1 is SNHLY and CDR2 is FYNNEI. V lost 7 bases to trimming and J lost 5 bases, with 12 bases between them. The CDR3 consists of 14 residues. In DNA, the CDR3 is TGTGCCAGCATAGATGGAGTCAATAATTCACCCCTCCACTTT. It is translated as CASIDGVNNSPLHF.

The chain carries TRBV2 and TRBJ2-3; maybe TRBD1 (6 bases). The CDR3 is 15 residues long. V shed 1 base and J shed 2 bases, with 10 bases lying between them. Germline V lookup: CDR1 SNHLY, CDR2 FYNNEI. CDR3 residues: CASSEVTGNTDTQYF. DNA for the CDR3: TGTGCCAGCAGTGAAGTAACAGGGAACACAGATACGCAGTATTTT.

V and J are TRBV4-2 and TRBJ2-7; 10 positions match TRBD2. V gave up 4 bases and J gave up 4 bases; unmatched junction bases: 16. From germline, CDR1 is LGHNA and CDR2 YNFKEQ. This CDR3 is 18 amino acids long. The CDR3 DNA reads TGTGCCAGCAGCCTCGCTGACCAGTTACTAGCGGGGTGGTACGAGCAGTACTTC. Amino acid sequence: CASSLADQLLAGWYEQYF.

The chain links TRBV6-5 to TRBJ2-2; TRBD2 is a possible D gene (5 bases). CDR3 length: 14 residues. Trimming removed 7 bases from V and 4 bases from J, with 13 bases in between. Germline values: CDR1 MNHEY, CDR2 SVGAGI. In DNA form, the CDR3 reads TGTGCCAGCACCGTGAGAGGGCGCACCGGGGAGCTGTTTTTT. Its translation is CASTVRGRTGELFF.

CDR3 loop: CASSLRQGNTGELFF. CDR3 coding DNA: TGTGCCAGCAGCTTACGTCAGGGGAACACCGGGGAGCTGTTTTTT. The gene calls are TRBV7-9 and TRBJ2-2; a weak D match, TRBD1 (5 bases). Trimming pared 2 bases from V and 1 base from J, leaving 8 bases between. Germline CDR1 and CDR2: SEHNR and FQNEAQ (reference sequence). This CDR3 comprises 15 residues.

The rearrangement uses TRBV7-2 and TRBJ2-1, with 8 positions matching TRBD1. The junction had 6 bases not matched to a gene; V was cut back by 4 bases and J by 4 bases. This CDR3 is 15 amino acids long. Germline CDR1 SGHTA, CDR2 FQGNSA. The CDR3 here is CASSSRDRRYNEQFF. CDR3 nucleotide sequence: TGTGCCAGCAGCTCTCGGGACAGGAGATACAATGAGCAGTTCTTC.

This chain joins TRBV2 and TRBJ1-2, with D unclear. The CDR3 runs to 17 residues. Germline lookup yields CDR1 SNHLY and CDR2 FYNNEI. V lost 2 bases to trimming and J lost 3 bases, with 19 bases between them. CDR3 sequence (DNA): TGTGCCAGCAGTGAATACCCTTTAACTAGCCTAGACTATGGCTACACCTTC. It encodes CASSEYPLTSLDYGYTF.

The chain carries TRBV13 and TRBJ2-1; 8 bases map to TRBD2. Germline loops: CDR1 PRHDT, CDR2 FYEKMQ (reference sequence). The CDR3 has 15 amino acids. The V segment lost 4 bases and the J segment 5 bases; nucleotides outside the gene matches: 7. CDR3 loop: CASSYSRGGHNEQFF. The CDR3 DNA is TGTGCCAGCAGCTACAGCCGGGGGGGCCACAATGAGCAGTTCTTC.

The chain is built from TRBV15 and TRBJ2-1; the match to TRBD1 covers 7 bases. Trimming took 5 bases from V and 3 from J; bases not matched to a gene: 7. This CDR3 is built from 15 residues. Germline loops: CDR1 LNHNV, CDR2 YYDKDF (reference sequence). CDR3: CATSVPGQNYNEQFF. Here the CDR3 DNA reads TGTGCCACCAGCGTGCCGGGACAGAACTACAATGAGCAGTTCTTC.

This chain joins TRBV4-2 and TRBJ2-2; no firm D call. Germline values: CDR1 LGHNA, CDR2 YNFKEQ. V was trimmed by 0 bases and J by 2 bases, leaving 19 bases between them. The length of the CDR3 is 19 residues. The CDR3 nucleotides are TGTGCCAGCAGCCAAGATCCGGAAGGCAGAGGCGCCAACACCGGGGAGCTGTTTTTT. Its translation: CASSQDPEGRGANTGELFF.

The V and J genes are TRBV4-3 and TRBJ1-1, with D maybe TRBD1 (5 bases). This CDR3 has 15 amino acids. The V gene lost 3 bases and the J gene lost 0 bases, with 11 bases spanning the gap. Germline CDR1 and CDR2: LGHNA and YSLEER. The CDR3 coding sequence is TGCGCCAGCAGCCAGGAACGGGGGTTGAACACTGAAGCTTTCTTT. It is translated as CASSQERGLNTEAFF.

DNA of the CDR3: TGCGCCAGCAGTCCGGGACAGGGGGCGAACGGCTACACCTTC. This codes for CASSPGQGANGYTF. This chain links TRBV5-1 with TRBJ1-2; 12 nucleotides align to TRBD1. CDR1 is SGHRS and CDR2 is YFSETQ in the germline V gene. V lost 5 bases to trimming and J lost 8 bases; unmatched junction nucleotides: 7. There are 14 residues in the CDR3.

V gene TRBV9 combines with J gene TRBJ2-3; TRBD1 aligns across 9 bases. The CDR3 has 16 amino acids. The V gene's germline CDR1 is SGDLS and CDR2 YYNGEE. V shed 4 bases, J shed 5 bases, and the junction held 11 bases outside the gene matches. CDR3 loop: CASSISPGQGGDTQYF. CDR3 in DNA: TGTGCCAGCAGCATAAGTCCGGGACAGGGAGGAGATACGCAGTATTTT. The full variable domain, completed using reference TRBV9 and TRBJ2-3, is DSGVTQTPKHLITATGQRVTLRCSPRSGDLSVYWYQQSLDQGLQFLIQYYNGEERAKGNILERFSAQQFPDLHSELNLSSLELGDSALYFCASSISPGQGGDTQYFGPGTRLTVL.

Concerning this clone itself: Distinct nucleotide sequences in the sample also encode this CDR3. The chain links TRBV7-3 to TRBJ2-2; unclear D gene. Germline values: CDR1 SGHTA, CDR2 FQGTGA. V lost 2 bases and J 5 bases, leaving 3 bases between the germline ends. CDR3 length equals 12 residues. Here the CDR3 reads CASSLLTGELFF. Written as DNA, the CDR3 is TGTGCCAGCAGCTTATTAACCGGGGAGCTGTTTTTT.

This clone was detected a few times. The rearrangement joins TRBV28 to TRBJ2-7, with D possibly matching TRBD1 (6 bases). CDR1 is MDHEN, CDR2 SYDVKM, per germline. The CDR3 totals 16 residues. Deletions cut 4 bases from V and 3 bases from J, with 19 bases between. CDR3 bases: TGTGCCAGCAGTTCAATCTCTAGACGGGACAACTACGAGCAGTACTTC. Translation gives CASSSISRRDNYEQYF.

The chain carries TRBV5-1 and TRBJ1-1, with 9 bases aligning to TRBD1. Germline V lookup: CDR1 SGHRS, CDR2 YFSETQ. This CDR3 comprises 14 residues. Trimming took 4 bases from V and 3 from J; bases not matched to a gene: 4. The CDR3 spells CASSPGTGHTEAFF. In DNA form, the CDR3 reads TGCGCCAGCAGCCCGGGGACAGGGCACACTGAAGCTTTCTTT. Looking up the rest from reference TRBV5-1 and TRBJ1-1 gives the full variable domain: KAGVTQTPRYLIKTRGQQVTLSCSPISGHRSVSWYQQTPGQGLQFLFEYFSETQRNKGNFPGRFSGRQFSNSRSEMNVSTLELGDSALYLCASSPGTGHTEAFFGQGTRLTVV.